Sequencing of this T cell receptor (beta chain) was carried out in a study of immune evolution from preneoplasia to lung adenocarcinoma. Here immunoSEQ multiplex PCR was the method, and the copy in TCRdb shows in-frame clones only, minus some. In the table there are roughly 6,100 clones, roughly 80% of which are singletons. Sequencing input: FFPE adjacent normal lung tissue. This TCR was sampled from a donor aged 70 or older with lung adenocarcinoma.

CDR3 region: CASSFGVIGELFF. The CDR3 coding sequence is TGTGCCAGCAGTTTCGGGGTTATCGGGGAGCTGTTTTTT. This chain joins TRBV27 and TRBJ2-2, with D tentatively TRBD2 (5 bases). The CDR3 length is 13 residues. V was trimmed by 3 bases and J by 7 bases, leaving 9 bases between them. CDR1 MNHEY and CDR2 SMNVEV come from the germline V gene (reference sequence).